This entry concerns a single T cell receptor (beta chain). The antigen is undetermined. The Oncomine TCR Beta short-read assay was applied to DNA of cultured CD4+ T cells. One entry per CDR3 protein, called by TCRdb with MiXCR from the PCR reads. The sample lists around 6,000 distinct CDR3 sequences; 35% to 50% were seen once. The data derive from a study of vaccination and CD4 T cells after COVID-19. As for the study in general: Collection of post-vaccine samples followed dose two by a median about 72 days, spanning a range of 14 to 241.

Stated treatment: approximately 9-day PBMC culture with coronavirus spike peptide pools or control peptides (ViraFEST assay). Wells contained 1.9 million or so PBMCs each, and these were cultured with about 9.2 IU/ml IL-2 and about 10 ug/ml peptide pools. Germline V lookup: CDR1 DFQATT, CDR2 SNEGSKA (reference sequence). Losses at the gene ends were 1 base for V and 3 bases for J; bases not matched to a gene: 1. The CDR3 extends over 14 amino acids. The receptor was derived from a human donor who had recovered from COVID-19. The sequenced material came from CD4+ T cells from blood, cultured in vitro. The V call is TRBV20-1, the J call TRBJ1-5; 9 nucleotides line up with TRBD1. The CDR3 DNA reads as TGCAGTGCTAGAGGACAGGGGGTCAATCAGCCCCAGCATTTT. Translating it yields CSARGQGVNQPQHF.